This TCR beta chain came from a study of blood T cells in healthy people across ages (dated by TCRdb to between 2015 and 2016). Background for the entire study: In model experiments, roughly one uniquely barcoded TCR beta cDNA molecule per two T cells was captured by template switching. To track age-related changes in TCR beta repertoire diversity, the study relied on deep sequencing normalized with unique cDNA molecular identifiers. The donors were split into four age groups: young (average around 17 years), middle-aged (39), aged (more than 60) and long-lived (roughly 88). To avoid experimental bias, donors of different ages were randomly spread across the sequencing lanes. Two additional independent replicas of 1 million unique cDNA reads from the same blood draw were analyzed for two donors (one aged 18 to 29 and one aged 80 or older). Paper-wide results and their limitations: Bulk unsorted PBMC profiling prevented conclusive comparison of naive and antigen-experienced compartments. Because the CMV infection status of the donors was unknown, age-related changes in expanded clonotypes may potentially have been confounded. Compared with the aged group, the long-lived group had more naive CD4+ T cells, fewer expanded clones and increased TCR diversity, suggesting age selection. A strong correlation was found between observed TCR beta diversity and the percentage of naive T cells measured by flow cytometry. Estimates of total diversity based on one million sequenced T cells were regarded as lower bounds and as underestimates. As age increased, observed TCR beta diversity per million T cells dropped in a roughly linear way, and a significant reduction was already evident by age about 40.

This clonotype was detected only a few times. Its antigen target is currently unknown. The sample holds no much larger clone one base away, and base qualities are not on file. The CDR3 covers 17 residues, taking in both the cysteine and the phenylalanine. Just CDR3 DNA is preserved here, 51 bases in frame from base 1. CDR1 and CDR2, looked up from the germline V gene (reference sequence), are SEHNR and FQNEAQ. Unmatched junction bases come to 15, with V trimmed by 8 bases and J by 4 bases. The library was prepared using 5' RACE. This sample was sequenced with an Illumina HiSeq 2500. A second PCR of about 6 to 12 cycles was performed with a sample-barcoded 5' primer and a J-beta primer mix. A unique molecular identifier was introduced onto each TCR beta cDNA molecule by a template-switch 5' adaptor carrying 12 random nucleotides. Each sample yielded at least 3 million CDR3-containing paired-end reads. First-strand cDNA was synthesized from all RNA with the Mint cDNA synthesis kit, primed by a TRBC-specific oligonucleotide. Following uracil-DNA glycosylase treatment, a first 18-cycle PCR with universal primers M1SS and BC2_uni_R was performed on all cDNA. In the authors' own workflow: For normalization, 1 million high-quality reads, each with a distinct molecular identifier, were randomly selected from each sample. Instead of being binned into consensus sequences, reads with shared molecular identifiers were discarded. MiTCR, run with a Q25 quality threshold and the strictest error-elimination algorithm, handled CDR3 identification, clonotype clustering and error correction. A nonparametric unseen species model with Euler transformation was used to estimate lower-bound total TCR beta diversity. TCRdb reworked the public reads: Q25 trimming with fastp, MiXCR clone assembly, productive beta chains retained. Each record represents a unique CDR3 protein, reported with the most common genes and DNA among its rows. TCRdb's processing, not the authors', yielded these V and J calls. The sample table shows fewer than 950,000 distinct CDR3 sequences, and about 55% are seen once. Roughly two fifths of the sample goes to the ten largest clones.

Donors were a few dozen systemically healthy Caucasian individuals from Russia aged about 6 to 100 years. Each donor gave 8.5 to 10 milliliters of peripheral blood, collected into EDTA-treated Vacutainer tubes. Ficoll-Paque density-gradient centrifugation was used to isolate PBMCs, with at least 7 million obtained per sample. Trizol reagent was used to extract total RNA from the PBMCs, yielding at least 6 micrograms per sample. Naive CD45RAhigh/CD27high T cell percentages were measured by flow cytometry on a PBMC aliquot from every donor. The sequence derives from a man aged 80 or over in good health. The source material was blood. The rearranged chain carries TRBV7-9 and TRBJ2-1, with 9 bases aligning to TRBD2. In nucleotides, the sequence is TGTGCCAGCCAAAGCGCCGCTAGCGGGATATTTTACAATGAGCAGTTCTTC. It encodes CASQSAASGIFYNEQFF.